The 30 T cell receptor beta chains reported below all come from one sample, sequenced in a study of cytomegalovirus exposure and HLA in healthy donors. The PCR was carried out with 60 Vbeta primers and 13 Jbeta primers. The table came from immunoSEQ multiplex PCR; TCRdb's copy has only in-frame clones and leaves some out. This sample carries approximately 150,000 clones, around 75% of them seen once, and the ten largest clones take 4.9%. Sequenced material: PBMCs. The receptors shown here come from a male donor in good health and CMV-seronegative.

This clone was observed a few times. The chain joins TRBV9 to TRBJ2-1, with D possibly being TRBD2 (5 bases). There are 15 residues in the CDR3. Germline loops: CDR1 SGDLS, CDR2 YYNGEE. The V gene lost 0 bases and the J gene lost 0 bases, with 7 bases spanning the gap. The CDR3 bases are TGTGCCAGCAGCGTAGAAGCGGACTCCTACAATGAGCAGTTCTTC. Protein sequence: CASSVEADSYNEQFF.

The genes are TRBV7-8 and TRBJ1-1, with 11 positions matching TRBD1. CDR1 and CDR2 (germline): SGHVS, FQNEAQ. With 3 bases clipped from V and 9 bases from J, the junction kept 0 bases outside the gene matches. The CDR3 is 12 amino acids. The chain's CDR3 is CASSLDRGQAFF. The DNA for the CDR3 is TGTGCCAGCAGCTTGGACAGGGGGCAAGCTTTCTTT.

V gene TRBV11-2 combines with J gene TRBJ2-5; 14 bases agree with TRBD2. Germline V lookup: CDR1 SGHAT, CDR2 FQNNGV. Trimming took 4 bases from V and 5 from J; bases not matched to a gene: 3. The CDR3 contains 15 residues. In nucleotides, the CDR3 is TGTGCCAGCAGCTCGGGACTAGCGGGGGCGGAGACCCAGTACTTC. The encoded protein is CASSSGLAGAETQYF.

The chain is built from TRBV5-1 and TRBJ2-1, with D tentatively TRBD2 (6 bases). Germline V gene sequence: CDR1 SGHRS, CDR2 YFSETQ. The V end lost 2 bases, the J end lost 6 bases, and 9 bases lay between the germline ends. The CDR3 is 13 amino acids. CDR3 in amino acids: CASSFGTANEQFF. The CDR3 nucleotides read TGCGCCAGCAGCTTCGGGACTGCCAATGAGCAGTTCTTC.

V usage is TRBV6-4 and J usage is TRBJ2-3; 9 bases map to TRBD1. Germline trimming cut 6 bases from V and 1 base from J; bases unmatched to any gene: 5. Per germline, CDR1 MRHNA and CDR2 SNTAGT. The CDR3 has 15 residues. The chain's CDR3 is CASRLQGAGTDTQYF. The CDR3 nucleotides are TGTGCCAGCAGACTACAGGGGGCTGGCACAGATACGCAGTATTTT.

The chain couples TRBV19 to TRBJ2-5; TRBD1 aligns across 12 bases. V gave up 2 bases and J gave up 4 bases; unmatched junction bases: 17. There are 20 residues in the CDR3. Germline V lookup: CDR1 LNHDA, CDR2 SQIVND (reference sequence). As DNA, the CDR3 is TGTGCCAGTAGTATACTGGCCCGGGACAGGGGGCCGCTGGGGGCAGAGACCCAGTACTTC. This sequence encodes CASSILARDRGPLGAETQYF. Variable domain in full (rest from reference TRBV19 and TRBJ2-5): DGGITQSPKYLFRKEGQNVTLSCEQNLNHDAMYWYRQDPGQGLRLIYYSQIVNDFQKGDIAEGYSVSREKKESFPLTVTSAQKNPTAFYLCASSILARDRGPLGAETQYFGPGTRLLVL.

J is TRBJ2-3 and V is TRBV28, with D possibly TRBD2 on 6 matching bases. Trimming took 5 bases from V and 2 from J, leaving 11 bases between them. CDR1 MDHEN and CDR2 SYDVKM come from the germline V gene. This CDR3 has 14 amino acids. CDR3 loop: CASSSGGVTDTQYF. CDR3 bases: TGTGCCAGCAGTAGCGGCGGGGTCACAGATACGCAGTATTTT.

The chain is built from TRBV5-8 and TRBJ1-5; unclear D gene. The germline V and J ends were trimmed by 5 bases and 3 bases, with 12 bases remaining between them. The CDR3 loop spans 14 amino acids. CDR1 is SGHTS and CDR2 is YDEGEE in the germline V gene. The CDR3 region has the DNA TGTGCCAGCAGTCTTGAGGGAGTCAATCAGCCCCAGCATTTT. Amino acid sequence: CASSLEGVNQPQHF.

The chain is built from TRBV6-5 and TRBJ2-7; 9 bases are shared with TRBD2. In germline, CDR1 is MNHEY, CDR2 SVGAGI. Trimming cost V 4 bases and J 6 bases; bases outside gene matches: 10. CDR3 length: 15 amino acids. The CDR3 region is CASSSLLSGSSEQYF. CDR3 bases: TGTGCCAGCAGTTCCCTCCTTAGCGGGAGTTCCGAGCAGTACTTC.

The rearrangement links TRBV4-1 to TRBJ2-7; 7 bases align to TRBD1. V gave up 2 bases and J gave up 1 base; unmatched junction bases: 11. Germline V gene sequence: CDR1 MGHRA, CDR2 YSYEKL. This CDR3 region has 17 residues. CDR3: CASSQTGARGISYEQYF. The CDR3 coding sequence is TGCGCCAGCAGCCAAACAGGGGCCCGGGGAATTTCCTACGAGCAGTACTTC.

The genes are TRBV9 and TRBJ2-7; TRBD2 matches at 9 bases. This CDR3 has 14 amino acids. V lost 1 base to trimming and J lost 3 bases; unmatched junction nucleotides: 2. CDR1 SGDLS and CDR2 YYNGEE come from the germline V gene. Here the CDR3 DNA reads TGTGCCAGCAGCGTAAGCGGGGGGAACTACGAGCAGTACTTC. It yields the protein CASSVSGGNYEQYF.

The sample holds a few counts of this clone. J is TRBJ2-1 and V is TRBV14; a possible D gene is TRBD2 (5 bases). Germline lookup yields CDR1 SGHDN and CDR2 FVKESK. The CDR3 is made up of 17 amino acids. Trimming removed 6 bases at V and 8 bases at J, with 26 bases between. The CDR3 nucleotides read TGTGCCAGCAGTCACGAAGTCGGGAAAGGGCCCGTCCATGAGCAGTTCTTC. It specifies CASSHEVGKGPVHEQFF.

The gene calls are TRBV21-1 and TRBJ1-5; the D call TRBD1 from the table was never checked on the DNA. TRBV21-1 is a documented pseudogene. The CDR3 runs 15 residues. The CDR3: CASSQGTGMNQPQHF. CDR3 sequence (DNA): TGTGCCAGCAGCCAGGGGACAGGGATGAATCAGCCCCAGCATTTT.

The rearrangement uses TRBV20-1 and TRBJ2-5, with TRBD1 as a possible D gene (5 bases). The DNA matches TRBJ2-7 better at its end, which makes the J call doubtful. CDR3 size: 11 residues. Germline V gene lookup returns CDR1 DFQATT and CDR2 SNEGSKA (reference sequence). The DNA of the CDR3 is TGCAGTGGACAGATGAACTACGAGCAGTACTTC. Amino acids: CSGQMNYEQYF.

This sequence joins TRBV21-1 and TRBJ1-4. TRBV21-1 is flagged as a pseudogene. The CDR3 runs 14 residues. The CDR3 spells CASSKYPEKEKLFF. The CDR3 DNA is TGTGCCAGCAGCAAGTATCCGGAGAAGGAAAAACTGTTTTTT.

The genes are TRBV7-6 and TRBJ1-1; TRBD1 might be the D (6 bases). The CDR3 has 14 amino acids. Trimming took off 0 bases at V and 1 base at J, with 6 bases between the two ends. Germline V gene lookup returns CDR1 SGHVS and CDR2 FNYEAQ. The CDR3 DNA is TGTGCCAGCAGCTTAGCACAGGGGAACACTGAAGCTTTCTTT. Its protein product is CASSLAQGNTEAFF.

This clone appeared once. V gene TRBV9 combines with J gene TRBJ1-5, with D possibly being TRBD1 (5 bases). The CDR3 has 15 amino acids. Germline loops: CDR1 SGDLS, CDR2 YYNGEE. Trimming removed 0 bases at V and 6 bases at J, with 13 bases between. The CDR3 reads CASSVGGGEAQPQHF. The CDR3 DNA is TGTGCCAGCAGCGTAGGGGGAGGGGAGGCTCAGCCCCAGCATTTT.

This clone was detected once. This chain uses TRBV5-1 with TRBJ1-2, with 11 bases that match TRBD1. In germline, CDR1 is SGHRS, CDR2 YFSETQ. Trimming took 6 bases from V and 7 from J; bases not matched to a gene: 14. The CDR3 length is 16 residues. CDR3 sequence (DNA): TGCGCCAGCACGTTTAGACCTGGACAGGGGGCGAGTGGCTACACCTTC. Protein sequence: CASTFRPGQGASGYTF.

V is TRBV6-6 and J is TRBJ2-7; tentatively, D is TRBD1 (5 bases). This CDR3 spans 13 amino acids. Germline CDR1 MNHNY, CDR2 SVGAGI (reference sequence). Trimming took 0 bases from V and 6 from J, leaving 9 bases between them. CDR3 nucleotide sequence: TGTGCCAGCAGTTACTCGATGGGGCGCGAGCAGTACTTC. This sequence encodes CASSYSMGREQYF.

V and J are TRBV7-2 and TRBJ2-1, with D perhaps TRBD1 (6 bases). This CDR3 has 12 amino acids. Germline V gene lookup returns CDR1 SGHTA and CDR2 FQGNSA. With 3 bases removed from V and 9 bases from J, the gap between germline ends came to 9 bases. As DNA, the CDR3 is TGTGCCAGCAGCTTGGGGGCGATTGAGCAGTTCTTC. This encodes CASSLGAIEQFF.

This clone was seen only once. The chain is built from TRBV7-9 and TRBJ2-1; 7 bases map to TRBD2. Losses at the gene ends were 11 bases for V and 7 bases for J; bases not matched to a gene: 17. Germline lookup yields CDR1 SEHNR and CDR2 FQNEAQ (reference sequence). This CDR3 is built from 15 residues. Here the CDR3 reads CAAGLGTISKNEQFF. The CDR3 region has the DNA TGTGCCGCAGGACTCGGGACTATCTCGAAGAATGAGCAGTTCTTC.

The rearrangement links TRBV27 to TRBJ2-5; D is unclear. Trimming removed 6 bases from V and 7 bases from J, with 12 bases in between. From germline, CDR1 is MNHEY and CDR2 SMNVEV (reference sequence). This CDR3 has 12 amino acids. CDR3 sequence (DNA): TGTGCCAGCAGCCCCCGGTACGGGACCCAGTACTTC. This codes for CASSPRYGTQYF.

The chain joins TRBV5-1 to TRBJ1-5, with D possibly TRBD1 on 6 matching bases. V lost 0 bases and J lost 1, with 8 bases in between. This CDR3 is built from 15 residues. Germline V gene data show CDR1 as SGHRS and CDR2 as YFSETQ. The CDR3 DNA sequence: TGCGCCAGCAGCTTGGGGGGGCTCAGCAATCAGCCCCAGCATTTT. Residues: CASSLGGLSNQPQHF.

The chain couples TRBV2 to TRBJ1-4, with a tentative D call TRBD1 (5 bases). The CDR3 runs to 14 residues. With 10 bases removed from V and 0 bases from J, the gap between germline ends came to 12 bases. Germline assignment: CDR1 SNHLY and CDR2 FYNNEI. CDR3: CAIPDRATNEKLFF. The CDR3 DNA reads TGTGCCATCCCTGACAGAGCAACTAATGAAAAACTGTTTTTT.

The chain employs TRBV7-9 and TRBJ2-5; TRBD2 matches 13 bases. Matching the DNA end better, TRBJ2-7 makes the J call doubtful. This CDR3 comprises 17 residues. Germline V gene sequence: CDR1 SEHNR, CDR2 FQNEAQ (reference sequence). The CDR3 sequence is CASSLGGTSGGAHEQYF. Written as DNA, the CDR3 is TGTGCCAGCAGCTTAGGGGGAACTAGCGGGGGGGCCCACGAGCAGTACTTC.

The rearrangement links TRBV21-1 to TRBJ2-1; no check of the table's D call, TRBD2, against the DNA was made. TRBV21-1 is described as a pseudogene. The CDR3 sequence is 14 residues long. DNA of the CDR3: TGTGCCAGCAGCATTGGGGACTCACTCAATGAGCAGTTCTTC. This gives the protein CASSIGDSLNEQFF.

This rearrangement joins TRBV5-1 to TRBJ2-2; TRBD2 matches at 8 bases. Germline V gene sequence: CDR1 SGHRS, CDR2 YFSETQ. The CDR3 extends over 15 amino acids. The J segment lost 3 bases and the V segment lost 6 bases, leaving 7 bases of the junction unmatched. This CDR3 is CASIDGRGDTGELFF. The CDR3, as DNA: TGCGCCAGCATTGACGGGAGGGGTGACACCGGGGAGCTGTTTTTT.

The chain carries TRBV5-3 and TRBJ2-1, with 10 bases identical to TRBD2. TRBV5-3 is treated as an ORF (open reading frame) with a function not yet certain. The CDR3 length is 15 residues. The V gene end was trimmed by 8 bases and the J gene end by 5 bases; junction bases not matched to a gene: 10. Here the CDR3 DNA reads TGTGCCAGCACCCCACTAGCGGGAAGCCACAATGAGCAGTTCTTC. Residues: CASTPLAGSHNEQFF.

The chain carries TRBV27 and TRBJ2-1; 12 bases are a match to TRBD2. Trimming took 3 bases from V and 1 from J; bases not matched to a gene: 1. The CDR3 has 16 amino acids. Looked up from germline, CDR1 is MNHEY and CDR2 is SMNVEV (reference sequence). The CDR3 spells CASSLLAGGSYNEQFF. The CDR3 region has the DNA TGTGCCAGCAGTTTGCTAGCGGGAGGGTCCTACAATGAGCAGTTCTTC.

This clone has just one count. The CDR3 loop is CASSEGGDGGNTIYF. CDR3 in DNA: TGTGCCAGCAGTGAGGGGGGTGATGGGGGAAACACCATATATTTT. The chain combines TRBV6-1 with TRBJ1-3, with D tentatively TRBD1 (5 bases). Germline V lookup: CDR1 MNHNS, CDR2 SASEGT. V shed 3 bases and J shed 4 bases, with 13 bases lying between them. This CDR3 comprises 15 residues.